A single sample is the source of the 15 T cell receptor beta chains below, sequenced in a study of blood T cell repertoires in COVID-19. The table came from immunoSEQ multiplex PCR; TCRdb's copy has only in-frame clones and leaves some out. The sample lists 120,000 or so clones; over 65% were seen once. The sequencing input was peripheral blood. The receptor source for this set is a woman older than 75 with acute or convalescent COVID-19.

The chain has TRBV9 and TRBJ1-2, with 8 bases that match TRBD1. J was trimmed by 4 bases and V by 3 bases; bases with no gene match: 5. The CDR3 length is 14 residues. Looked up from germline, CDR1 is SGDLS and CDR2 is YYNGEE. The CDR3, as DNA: TGTGCCAGCAGCGCTCCGACAGGGGTCTATGGCTACACCTTC. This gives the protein CASSAPTGVYGYTF.

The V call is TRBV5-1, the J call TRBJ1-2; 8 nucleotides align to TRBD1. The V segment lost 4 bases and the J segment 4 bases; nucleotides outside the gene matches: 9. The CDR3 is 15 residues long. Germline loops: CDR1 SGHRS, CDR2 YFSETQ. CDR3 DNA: TGCGCCAGCAGCGGCGGGACAGGCGGCTTCTATGGCTACACCTTC. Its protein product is CASSGGTGGFYGYTF.

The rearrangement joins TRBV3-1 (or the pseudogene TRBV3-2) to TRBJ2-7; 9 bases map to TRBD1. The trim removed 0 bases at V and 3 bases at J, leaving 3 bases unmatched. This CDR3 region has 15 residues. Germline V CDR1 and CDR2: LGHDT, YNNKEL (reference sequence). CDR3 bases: TGTGCCAGCAGCCAAGAGGGACAGGGAGTCTACGAGCAGTACTTC. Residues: CASSQEGQGVYEQYF.

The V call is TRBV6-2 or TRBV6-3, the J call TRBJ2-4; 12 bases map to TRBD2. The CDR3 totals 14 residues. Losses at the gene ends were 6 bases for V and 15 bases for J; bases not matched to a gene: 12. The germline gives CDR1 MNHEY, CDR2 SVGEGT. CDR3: CASSPLAGGSPRYF. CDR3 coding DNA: TGTGCCAGCAGCCCCCTAGCGGGAGGGTCCCCCCGGTACTTC.

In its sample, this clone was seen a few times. CDR3 DNA: TGTGCCAGCAGCCCCGGGACAGGGGGCATCGGGGAGCTGTTTTTT. Its translation: CASSPGTGGIGELFF. The gene calls are TRBV7-9 and TRBJ2-2; 12 nucleotides match TRBD1. CDR3 length: 15 amino acids. The junction had 5 bases not matched to a gene; V was cut back by 5 bases and J by 7 bases. Germline V gene sequence: CDR1 SEHNR, CDR2 FQNEAQ (reference sequence).

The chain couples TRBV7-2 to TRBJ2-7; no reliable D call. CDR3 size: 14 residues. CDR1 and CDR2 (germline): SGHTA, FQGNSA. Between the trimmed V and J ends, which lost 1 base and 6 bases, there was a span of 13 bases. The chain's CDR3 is CASSLDGGVGEQYF. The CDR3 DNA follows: TGTGCCAGCAGCTTAGACGGTGGAGTTGGCGAGCAGTACTTC.

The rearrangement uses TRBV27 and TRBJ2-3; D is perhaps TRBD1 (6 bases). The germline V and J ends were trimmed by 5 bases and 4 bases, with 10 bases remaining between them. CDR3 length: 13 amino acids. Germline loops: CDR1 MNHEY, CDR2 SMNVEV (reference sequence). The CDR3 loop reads CASSQQGADTQYF. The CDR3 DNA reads TGTGCCAGCAGTCAACAGGGAGCAGATACGCAGTATTTT.

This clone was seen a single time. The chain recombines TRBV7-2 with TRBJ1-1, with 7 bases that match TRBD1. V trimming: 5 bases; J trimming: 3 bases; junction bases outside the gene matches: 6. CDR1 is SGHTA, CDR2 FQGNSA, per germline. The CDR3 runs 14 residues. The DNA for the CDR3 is TGTGCCAGCAGCCCCGTTACAGGGGACACTGAAGCTTTCTTT. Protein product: CASSPVTGDTEAFF.

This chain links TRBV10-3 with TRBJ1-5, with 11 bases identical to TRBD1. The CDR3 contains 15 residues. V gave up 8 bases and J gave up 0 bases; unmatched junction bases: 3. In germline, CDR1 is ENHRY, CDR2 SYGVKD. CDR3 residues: CAIGTGGYSNQPQHF. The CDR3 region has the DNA TGTGCCATCGGGACAGGGGGTTATAGCAATCAGCCCCAGCATTTT.

The CDR3 nucleotides are TGTGCCAGCAGTTACGCAGGGCCGGGTCAGCCCCAGCATTTT. Its protein product is CASSYAGPGQPQHF. V usage is TRBV6-5 and J usage is TRBJ1-5; possible D gene TRBD1, 5 bases. Looked up from germline, CDR1 is MNHEY and CDR2 is SVGAGI. Trimming removed 2 bases from V and 6 bases from J, with 11 bases in between. The CDR3 runs 14 residues.

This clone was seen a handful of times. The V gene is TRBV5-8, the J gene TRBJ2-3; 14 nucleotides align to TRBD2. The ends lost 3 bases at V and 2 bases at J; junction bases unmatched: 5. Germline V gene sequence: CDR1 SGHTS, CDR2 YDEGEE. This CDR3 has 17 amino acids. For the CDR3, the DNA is TGTGCCAGCAGCTCCGGGACTAGCGGGGGACTCACAGATACGCAGTATTTT. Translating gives CASSSGTSGGLTDTQYF.

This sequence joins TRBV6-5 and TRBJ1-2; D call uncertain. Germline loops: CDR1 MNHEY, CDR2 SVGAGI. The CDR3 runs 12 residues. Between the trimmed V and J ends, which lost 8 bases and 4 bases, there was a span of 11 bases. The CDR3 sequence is CASVQLLYGYTF. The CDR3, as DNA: TGTGCCAGCGTACAGTTACTCTATGGCTACACCTTC.

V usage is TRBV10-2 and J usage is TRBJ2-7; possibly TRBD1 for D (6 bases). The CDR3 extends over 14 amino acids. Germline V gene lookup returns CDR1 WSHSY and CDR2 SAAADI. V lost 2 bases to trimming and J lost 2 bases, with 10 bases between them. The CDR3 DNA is TGCGCCAGCAGTGAGGCAGGGGACACCTACGAGCAGTACTTC. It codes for CASSEAGDTYEQYF.

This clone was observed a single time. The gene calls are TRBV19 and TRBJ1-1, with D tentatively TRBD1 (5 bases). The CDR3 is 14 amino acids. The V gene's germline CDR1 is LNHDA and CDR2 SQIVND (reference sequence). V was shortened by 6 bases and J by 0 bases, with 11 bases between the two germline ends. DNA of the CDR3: TGTGCCAGTAGGTGGCGGGGCATGAACACTGAAGCTTTCTTT. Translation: CASRWRGMNTEAFF.

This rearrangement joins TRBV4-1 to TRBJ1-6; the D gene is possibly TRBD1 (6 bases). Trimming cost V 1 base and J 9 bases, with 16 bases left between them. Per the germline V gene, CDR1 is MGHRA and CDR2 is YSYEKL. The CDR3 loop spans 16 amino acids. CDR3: CASSQGTADGISPLHF. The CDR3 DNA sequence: TGCGCCAGCAGCCAAGGGACAGCGGACGGCATTTCACCCCTCCACTTT.